This T cell receptor (beta chain) emerged from a study of cytomegalovirus exposure and HLA in healthy donors. Findings of the study overall: Cytomegalovirus association was assigned to about 150 TCR beta chains.

Germline-derived CDR1 and CDR2 are LNHDA and SQIVND (reference sequence). The CDR3 is made up of 14 amino acids. V dropped 8 bases and J dropped 1 base, with 14 bases sitting between them. 13 Jbeta primers and 60 Vbeta primers were used for the PCR. Profiled with immunoSEQ multiplex PCR; TCRdb holds only in-frame clones, not every one. The sample shows 150,000 to 200,000 clones, more than 60% of them seen only once. In regard to this clone: Its matching antigen is unknown.

The chain carries TRBV19 and TRBJ1-1; unclear D gene. Sequencing used PBMCs. The receptor comes from a female donor in good health and CMV-seronegative. The DNA of the CDR3 is TGTGCCAGTGACATCTCGTTGGGGAACACTGAAGCTTTCTTT. Its protein is CASDISLGNTEAFF.